The clone carrying this T cell receptor (beta chain) was picked up a small number of times. The source of the sample is a study of spatial heterogeneity in lung cancer. TCRdb processed the 5' RACE reads anew with MiXCR; each CDR3 protein has one entry. The sample records approximately 92,000 distinct CDR3 sequences, more than 10% being singletons. Time point meaning: sample taken at primary tumor resection. Unsorted whole RNA samples from tumor, nontumor lung or frozen PBMC were sequenced. Germline V CDR1 and CDR2: LGHDT, YNNKEL (reference sequence). CDR3 size: 16 residues. V lost 0 bases and J lost 1, with 12 bases in between.

The clonotype comes from a male donor with early-stage non-small cell lung cancer. The chain couples TRBV3-1 to TRBJ1-1, with D possibly matching TRBD1 (6 bases). The sample was PBMCs, taken at surgery. The DNA for the CDR3 is TGTGCCAGCAGCCAAGAGGGCCAGACAGGGAACACTGAAGCTTTCTTT. This translates into CASSQEGQTGNTEAFF.